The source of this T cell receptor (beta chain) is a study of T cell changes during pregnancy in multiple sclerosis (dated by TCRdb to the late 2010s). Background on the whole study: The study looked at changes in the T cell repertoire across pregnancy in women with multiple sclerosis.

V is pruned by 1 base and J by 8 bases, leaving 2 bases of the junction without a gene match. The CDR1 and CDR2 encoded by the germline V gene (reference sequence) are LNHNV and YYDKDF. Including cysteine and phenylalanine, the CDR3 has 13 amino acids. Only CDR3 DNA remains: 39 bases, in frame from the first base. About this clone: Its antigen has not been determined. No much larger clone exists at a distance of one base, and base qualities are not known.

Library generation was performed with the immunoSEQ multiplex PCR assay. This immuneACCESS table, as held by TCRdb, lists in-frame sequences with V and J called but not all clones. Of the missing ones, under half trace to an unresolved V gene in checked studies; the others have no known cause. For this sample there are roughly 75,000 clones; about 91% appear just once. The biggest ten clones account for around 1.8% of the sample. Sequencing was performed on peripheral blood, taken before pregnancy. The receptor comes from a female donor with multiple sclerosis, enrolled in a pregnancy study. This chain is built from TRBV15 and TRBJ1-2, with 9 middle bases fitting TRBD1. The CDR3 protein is CATSRATGGGYTF. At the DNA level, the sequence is TGTGCCACCAGCAGAGCGACAGGGGGAGGCTACACCTTC.